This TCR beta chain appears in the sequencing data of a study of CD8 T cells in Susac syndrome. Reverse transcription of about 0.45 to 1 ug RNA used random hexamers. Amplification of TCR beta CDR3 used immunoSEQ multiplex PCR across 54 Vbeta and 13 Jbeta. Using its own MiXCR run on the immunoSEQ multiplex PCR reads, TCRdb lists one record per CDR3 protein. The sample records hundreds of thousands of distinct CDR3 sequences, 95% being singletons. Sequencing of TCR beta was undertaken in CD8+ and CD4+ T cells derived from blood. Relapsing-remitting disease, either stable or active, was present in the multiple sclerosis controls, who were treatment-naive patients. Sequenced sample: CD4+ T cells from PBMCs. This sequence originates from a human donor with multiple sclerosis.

CDR3 sequence: CASIAGQVDTEAFF. The CDR3 bases are TGTGCCAGCATCGCAGGGCAGGTTGACACTGAAGCTTTCTTT. The chain has TRBV28 and TRBJ1-1, with D perhaps TRBD1 (5 bases). The CDR3 spans 14 residues. The V end was cut by 7 bases, the J end by 3 bases, with 15 bases between. The germline gives CDR1 MDHEN, CDR2 SYDVKM.